These T cell receptor beta chains were read from a single sample in a study of OX40 agonist ivuxolimab in advanced cancers. Data came from immunoSEQ multiplex PCR; TCRdb stores just in-frame clones and leaves some out. Altogether about 63,000 clones are present, 87% being singletons, with the ten largest covering less than 0.75%. Sequenced material: CD4+ or CD8+ T cells sorted from blood, taken in a trial of the OX40 agonist ivuxolimab. These receptors were taken from an adult with an advanced solid tumor such as melanoma, head and neck, liver or kidney cancer. CDR3s include the opening cysteine and the closing phenylalanine or tryptophan. A D gene is named only where the DNA matches it firmly. A clone size is listed for some rows: how often the clone was seen (once, few, many), or a class if it is expanded.

size: NA
J: TRBJ1-1
D: NA
V: TRBV11-3
DNA: TGTGCCAGCAGCCTTTCAGCGAACACTGAAGCTTTCTTT
CDR3: CASSLSANTEAFF

size: once
J: TRBJ1-5
D: NA
V: TRBV6-5
DNA: TGTGCCAGCAGTTCGTCCGGGACAAGGAATCAGCCCCAGCATTTT
CDR3: CASSSSGTRNQPQHF

size: NA
J: TRBJ1-1
D: NA
V: TRBV7-9
DNA: TGTGCCAGCAGCTGGGACCACAGGGAGGGGGCTTTCTTT
CDR3: CASSWDHREGAFF

size: NA
J: TRBJ1-5
D: TRBD1
V: TRBV18
DNA: TGTGCCAGCTCCGGACAGGGGGGTCAGCCCCAGCATTTT
CDR3: CASSGQGGQPQHF

size: NA
J: TRBJ2-1
D: NA
V: TRBV15
DNA: TGTGCCACCAGCAGGATAGCGGAGAGGAATGAGCAGTTCTTC
CDR3: CATSRIAERNEQFF

size: NA
J: TRBJ2-1
D: TRBD2
V: TRBV5-8
DNA: TGTGCCAGCAGCCAGCATACTAGCGTCGGCGAGCAGTTCTTC
CDR3: CASSQHTSVGEQFF

size: NA
J: TRBJ2-7
D: TRBD2
V: TRBV30
DNA: TGTGCCTGGAGTGTAGGGGGTAGCGGGGAATACGAGCAGTACTTC
CDR3: CAWSVGGSGEYEQYF

size: NA
J: TRBJ1-2
D: NA
V: TRBV30
DNA: TGTGCCTGGAGATGGCCCGGCAGCTATGGCTACACCTTC
CDR3: CAWRWPGSYGYTF

size: once
J: TRBJ1-2
D: TRBD1
V: TRBV28
DNA: TGTGCCAGCAGCCGGGACAGTCTAAGTGGCTACACCTTC
CDR3: CASSRDSLSGYTF

size: NA
J: TRBJ2-5
D: NA
V: TRBV11-2
DNA: TGTGCCAGCAGCTTAATACAGGGTGGTGAGACCCAGTACTTC
CDR3: CASSLIQGGETQYF

size: NA
J: TRBJ2-3
D: NA
V: TRBV27
DNA: TGTGCCAGCAGTCTAGGAAATTCAGGGTCAGATACGCAGTATTTT
CDR3: CASSLGNSGSDTQYF

size: NA
J: TRBJ1-2
D: TRBD1
V: TRBV19
DNA: TGTGCCAGTACCGATCCACCGGGGACAGATGGCTACACCTTC
CDR3: CASTDPPGTDGYTF

size: NA
J: TRBJ1-3
D: NA
V: TRBV15
DNA: TGTGCCACCAGCAGAGATATAGGAGCAACCCGACCCTCTGGAAACACCATATATTTT
CDR3: CATSRDIGATRPSGNTIYF

size: NA
J: TRBJ1-1
D: NA
V: TRBV2
DNA: TGTGCCAGCAGTGGGGGCAGGAATTCGAACACTGAAGCTTTCTTT
CDR3: CASSGGRNSNTEAFF

size: NA
J: TRBJ1-1
D: NA
V: TRBV4-1
DNA: TGCGCCAGCAGCCCCTGGCCGACAGGGAACACTGAAGCTTTCTTT
CDR3: CASSPWPTGNTEAFF

size: NA
J: TRBJ1-1
D: TRBD1
V: TRBV9
DNA: TGTGCCAGCAGCGCCTCACAGGGGGCGAACACTGAAGCTTTCTTT
CDR3: CASSASQGANTEAFF

size: NA
J: TRBJ2-1
D: TRBD2
V: TRBV7-9
DNA: TGTGCCAGCAGCTTTTGGCTAGCGGGGCCCAATGAGCAGTTCTTC
CDR3: CASSFWLAGPNEQFF

size: NA
J: TRBJ2-1
D: NA
V: TRBV19
DNA: TGTGCCAGTAGTATAGGCCCGTACAATGAGCAGTTCTTC
CDR3: CASSIGPYNEQFF

size: once
J: TRBJ1-2
D: NA
V: TRBV19
DNA: TGTGCCAGTAGTTCCCCCGGTAGGGGGGACTATGGCTACACCTTC
CDR3: CASSSPGRGDYGYTF

size: NA
J: TRBJ2-5
D: NA
V: TRBV6-1
DNA: TGTGCCAGCAGTGAAGCGTCCAGTCAAGAGACCCAGTACTTC
CDR3: CASSEASSQETQYF

size: NA
J: TRBJ1-1
D: NA
V: TRBV5-1
DNA: TGCGCCAGCAGCTTGGCTACCGTCCGGGACATTCGCGAAGCTTTCTTT
CDR3: CASSLATVRDIREAFF

size: NA
J: TRBJ2-1
D: TRBD2
V: TRBV5-6
DNA: TGTGCCAGCACCGGGCTAGCGGGAAACTACAATGAGCAGTTCTTC
CDR3: CASTGLAGNYNEQFF

size: NA
J: TRBJ2-7
D: NA
V: TRBV5-8
DNA: TGTGCCAGCAGCTTGAGAGGGGGCGAGCAGTACTTC
CDR3: CASSLRGGEQYF

size: NA
J: TRBJ2-1
D: TRBD1
V: TRBV6-5
DNA: TGTGCCAGCAGTTACCTAGGGGGCCTCTCCTACAATGAGCAGTTCTTC
CDR3: CASSYLGGLSYNEQFF

size: NA
J: TRBJ2-1
D: TRBD1
V: TRBV2
DNA: TGTGCCAGCAGCGCCGACAGGGGGCCCTACAATGAGCAGTTCTTC
CDR3: CASSADRGPYNEQFF

size: NA
J: TRBJ2-3
D: TRBD2
V: TRBV4-1
DNA: TGCGCCAGCAGCCACGGAGGACTAGCGGGGATCACAGATACGCAGTATTTT
CDR3: CASSHGGLAGITDTQYF

size: NA
J: TRBJ2-3
D: TRBD2
V: TRBV5-1
DNA: TGCGCCAGCAGCCCCGGGGCTAGCGGGTTAATGGATACGCAGTATTTT
CDR3: CASSPGASGLMDTQYF

size: NA
J: TRBJ2-4
D: NA
V: TRBV27
DNA: TGTGCCACCCAGAGGATTCAGTACTTC
CDR3: CATQRIQYF

size: once
J: TRBJ2-3
D: TRBD2
V: TRBV5-1
DNA: TGCGCCAGCAGCTTTAGCGGGAGTGGGACAGATACGCAGTATTTT
CDR3: CASSFSGSGTDTQYF

size: NA
J: TRBJ2-2
D: TRBD1
V: TRBV7-9
DNA: TGTGCCAGCAGCCTAGGGACAGCCGGGGAGCTGTTTTTT
CDR3: CASSLGTAGELFF

size: NA
J: TRBJ1-5
D: TRBD1
V: TRBV19
DNA: TGTGCCAGTAGTATAAGTAGAGGGGGCGGCAATCAGCCCCAGCATTTT
CDR3: CASSISRGGGNQPQHF

size: NA
J: TRBJ2-7
D: TRBD2
V: TRBV10-2
DNA: TGCGCCAGCAGGGAGTCCGGGACTAGCGGTTACGAGCAGTACTTC
CDR3: CASRESGTSGYEQYF

size: NA
J: TRBJ2-7
D: TRBD1
V: TRBV5-1
DNA: TGCGCCAGCAGCTTGAGGGGACAGCCCTACGAGCAGTACTTC
CDR3: CASSLRGQPYEQYF

size: NA
J: TRBJ2-5
D: TRBD2
V: TRBV2
DNA: TGTGCCAGCAGTCCCGGACTAGCGGGAGTCCCCCCCCAGTACTTC
CDR3: CASSPGLAGVPPQYF

size: NA
J: TRBJ2-3
D: TRBD1
V: TRBV9
DNA: TGTGCCAGCAGCGCGGGGACAGTCACAGATACGCAGTATTTT
CDR3: CASSAGTVTDTQYF

size: NA
J: TRBJ2-2
D: NA
V: TRBV19
DNA: TGTGCCAGTAGTATAGACGCTAGCGAGGACACCGGGGAGCTGTTTTTT
CDR3: CASSIDASEDTGELFF

size: NA
J: TRBJ2-2
D: NA
V: TRBV5-4
DNA: TGTGCCAGCAGCCTACCTGTGGGCACCGGGGAGCTGTTTTTT
CDR3: CASSLPVGTGELFF

size: NA
J: TRBJ2-3
D: NA
V: TRBV2
DNA: TGTGCCAGCAGTGAAGCAGAACTTTTAGGCACAGATACGCAGTATTTT
CDR3: CASSEAELLGTDTQYF

size: NA
J: TRBJ2-4
D: TRBD2
V: TRBV10-2
DNA: TGCGCCAGCAGTGAGACTAGCGGGAGGATCGAGTCCACCCACGGCATTCAGTACTTC
CDR3: CASSETSGRIESTHGIQYF

size: NA
J: TRBJ1-4
D: NA
V: TRBV5-1
DNA: TGCGCCAGCAGCTTGAACGCAGGGATGAATGAAAAACTGTTTTTT
CDR3: CASSLNAGMNEKLFF

size: NA
J: TRBJ1-1
D: NA
V: TRBV19
DNA: TGTGCCAGTGGGCGGAACACTGAAGCTTTCTTT
CDR3: CASGRNTEAFF

size: once
J: TRBJ2-7
D: TRBD2
V: TRBV6-5
DNA: TGTGCCAGCAGAGCAGTTAGCGGGGGGACCTACGAGCAGTACTTC
CDR3: CASRAVSGGTYEQYF

size: few
J: TRBJ2-5
D: NA
V: TRBV19
DNA: TGTGCCAGTAGTCTTAATACAGGGAGTGAGACCCAGTACTTC
CDR3: CASSLNTGSETQYF

size: NA
J: TRBJ2-2
D: NA
V: TRBV7-8
DNA: TGTGCCAGCAGCTTCGCGGGGCGAACCGGGGAGCTGTTTTTT
CDR3: CASSFAGRTGELFF

size: NA
J: TRBJ2-1
D: NA
V: TRBV6-5
DNA: TGTGCCAGCAGGATACAGTACAATGAGCAGTTCTTC
CDR3: CASRIQYNEQFF

size: medium-sized
J: TRBJ2-7
D: NA
V: TRBV10-3
DNA: TGTGCCATCAGTCCTTCAGGGGAGTTCGAGCAGTACTTC
CDR3: CAISPSGEFEQYF

size: NA
J: TRBJ2-6
D: NA
V: TRBV19
DNA: TGTGCCAGTAACCACGGCCCAGCGTCTGGGGCCAACGTCCTGACTTTC
CDR3: CASNHGPASGANVLTF

size: NA
J: TRBJ2-1
D: NA
V: TRBV2
DNA: TGTGCCAGCAGTGAAGCGGGACTCCCGGACAATGAGCAGTTCTTC
CDR3: CASSEAGLPDNEQFF

size: NA
J: TRBJ2-7
D: NA
V: TRBV6-1
DNA: TGTGCCAGCAGTGCTAGGTCCCTTTACGAGCAGTACTTC
CDR3: CASSARSLYEQYF

size: NA
J: TRBJ1-4
D: TRBD1
V: TRBV15
DNA: TGTGCCACCAGCAGAGATCAGGGGGGAGGTGAAAAACTGTTTTTT
CDR3: CATSRDQGGGEKLFF

size: NA
J: TRBJ2-1
D: NA
V: TRBV30
DNA: TGTGCCTGGACTAGCTACAATGAGCAGTTCTTC
CDR3: CAWTSYNEQFF

size: NA
J: TRBJ2-5
D: TRBD1
V: TRBV30
DNA: TGTGCCTGGAATAAGGACAGGATCGAGACCCAGTACTTC
CDR3: CAWNKDRIETQYF

size: NA
J: TRBJ2-1
D: NA
V: TRBV7-2
DNA: TGTGCCAGCAGCCGGGACCCAACGGAGGAGCAGTTCTTC
CDR3: CASSRDPTEEQFF

size: NA
J: TRBJ2-1
D: NA
V: TRBV10-3
DNA: TGTGCCATCAGTGAGTCAGGGAGCTCCTACAATGAGCAGTTCTTC
CDR3: CAISESGSSYNEQFF

size: NA
J: TRBJ2-7
D: NA
V: TRBV7-8
DNA: TGTGCCAGCAGCTTAGTGGCCCTTGGGTACGAGCAGTACTTC
CDR3: CASSLVALGYEQYF